The text below deals with one T cell receptor beta chain. Its cognate antigen is unknown. The data stem from a study of shared clonotypes between healthy human individuals. Points from the study as a whole: Clonotypes that were shared across four donors made up approximately 5.1% of naive CD4 clonotypes.

Sorted-subset replicate PCR reactions were performed with about 200 ng DNA, corresponding to roughly 29,000 T cell genomes. Data came from immunoSEQ multiplex PCR; TCRdb stores just in-frame clones and leaves some out. Altogether about 1.5 million clones are present, more than 95% being singletons, with the ten largest covering roughly 1.2%. CDR1 is MNHEY, CDR2 SMNVEV, per germline (reference sequence). The J segment lost 3 bases and the V segment lost 0 bases, leaving 8 bases of the junction unmatched. The CDR3 contains 18 residues. The chain is built from TRBV27 and TRBJ1-1; TRBD1 agrees at 12 bases. The sample consisted of naive CD4+ T cells sorted from blood. Subset given: CD45RA+ positively selected. The receptor was derived from a man aged 25 to 45 in good health. The CDR3 bases are TGTGCCAGCAGTTTATCTCCGGGACAGGGGGCACGGGACACTGAAGCTTTCTTT. This codes for CASSLSPGQGARDTEAFF.